The rows below give T cell receptor beta chains drawn from one sample of a study of blood T cell repertoires in COVID-19. Repertoires were generated with immunoSEQ multiplex PCR, while TCRdb's copy carries only in-frame clones and drops some. The sample has hundreds of thousands of clones, 89% seen once. The sequencing input was peripheral blood. Receptor source: a woman aged 55-69 years with acute or convalescent COVID-19. The CDR3 runs from the conserved cysteine through the conserved F or W. A D gene is named only where the DNA matches it firmly. Only part of the rows carry a size: once, few, many, or a class if the clone is expanded.

clone size: NA; V gene: TRBV9; J gene: TRBJ2-5; D gene: NA; CDR3 protein: CASSVDKTQYF; CDR3 DNA: TGTGCCAGCAGCGTAGATAAGACCCAGTACTTC
clone size: few; V gene: TRBV19; J gene: TRBJ1-3; D gene: NA; CDR3 protein: CASSFGPTSGNTIYF; CDR3 DNA: TGTGCCAGTAGTTTCGGTCCAACCTCTGGAAACACCATATATTTT
clone size: NA; V gene: TRBV11-2; J gene: TRBJ1-1; D gene: TRBD1; CDR3 protein: CASSPQGAEAEAFF; CDR3 DNA: TGTGCCAGCAGCCCACAGGGGGCAGAGGCTGAAGCTTTCTTT
clone size: NA; V gene: TRBV4-3; J gene: TRBJ2-5; D gene: TRBD2; CDR3 protein: CASSQGTSGGVQYF; CDR3 DNA: TGCGCCAGCAGCCAAGGGACTAGCGGTGGGGTCCAGTACTTC
clone size: NA; V gene: TRBV6-2/TRBV6-3; J gene: TRBJ1-1; D gene: NA; CDR3 protein: CASSSRDFMMNTEAFF; CDR3 DNA: TGTGCCAGCAGTTCCAGAGACTTTATGATGAACACTGAAGCTTTCTTT
clone size: NA; V gene: TRBV7-3; J gene: TRBJ2-7; D gene: TRBD1; CDR3 protein: CASTKDRGHEQYF; CDR3 DNA: TGTGCCAGCACCAAGGACAGGGGGCACGAGCAGTACTTC
clone size: once; V gene: TRBV14; J gene: TRBJ2-5; D gene: NA; CDR3 protein: CASSQDRGTVEETQYF; CDR3 DNA: TGTGCCAGCAGCCAAGATCGGGGGACAGTCGAAGAGACCCAGTACTTC
clone size: NA; V gene: TRBV10-3; J gene: TRBJ2-1; D gene: NA; CDR3 protein: CAISESAGAGQGNYNEQFF; CDR3 DNA: TGTGCCATCAGTGAGTCTGCCGGGGCGGGGCAAGGGAACTACAATGAGCAGTTCTTC
clone size: NA; V gene: TRBV12-3/TRBV12-4; J gene: TRBJ2-5; D gene: NA; CDR3 protein: CASSFTAGETQYF; CDR3 DNA: TGTGCCAGCAGTTTTACGGCGGGGGAGACCCAGTACTTC
clone size: NA; V gene: TRBV19; J gene: TRBJ2-7; D gene: TRBD2; CDR3 protein: CASSIGSGIAGAFNEQYF; CDR3 DNA: TGTGCCAGTAGTATTGGCTCCGGAATAGCGGGCGCTTTTAACGAGCAGTACTTC
clone size: NA; V gene: TRBV5-1; J gene: TRBJ2-1; D gene: NA; CDR3 protein: CASSFGADYNEQFF; CDR3 DNA: TGCGCCAGCAGCTTTGGGGCGGACTACAATGAGCAGTTCTTC
clone size: NA; V gene: TRBV6-5; J gene: TRBJ1-6; D gene: NA; CDR3 protein: CASSYSRAPNSPLHF; CDR3 DNA: TGTGCCAGCAGTTACTCCAGGGCCCCTAATTCACCCCTCCACTTT
clone size: NA; V gene: TRBV5-6; J gene: TRBJ1-1; D gene: NA; CDR3 protein: CASSPRQAGRVTEAFF; CDR3 DNA: TGTGCCAGCAGCCCTCGCCAGGCGGGGAGAGTAACTGAAGCTTTCTTT
clone size: once; V gene: TRBV6-2/TRBV6-3; J gene: TRBJ1-1; D gene: NA; CDR3 protein: CASSLTRNTEAFF; CDR3 DNA: TGTGCCAGCAGTTTGACAAGGAACACTGAAGCTTTCTTT
clone size: NA; V gene: TRBV4-3; J gene: TRBJ2-7; D gene: NA; CDR3 protein: CASSQAGTRPGNEQYF; CDR3 DNA: TGCGCCAGCAGCCAAGCAGGGACACGCCCCGGGAACGAGCAGTACTTC
clone size: NA; V gene: TRBV24-1; J gene: TRBJ2-1; D gene: TRBD1; CDR3 protein: CATSDPTGGLSNEQFF; CDR3 DNA: TGTGCCACCAGTGACCCGACAGGGGGACTAAGCAATGAGCAGTTCTTC
clone size: NA; V gene: TRBV10-3; J gene: TRBJ1-1; D gene: NA; CDR3 protein: CATVDIRNTEAFF; CDR3 DNA: TGTGCCACCGTGGACATACGAAACACTGAAGCTTTCTTT
clone size: NA; V gene: TRBV6-1; J gene: TRBJ1-6; D gene: NA; CDR3 protein: CASSVRGTRLDSYNSPLHF; CDR3 DNA: TGTGCCAGCAGTGTCAGAGGGACTCGGCTTGACTCCTATAATTCACCCCTCCACTTT
clone size: NA; V gene: TRBV2; J gene: TRBJ1-5; D gene: TRBD1; CDR3 protein: CASKLQGTVVGMPQHF; CDR3 DNA: TGTGCCAGCAAACTCCAGGGGACAGTGGTAGGTATGCCCCAGCATTTT
clone size: few; V gene: TRBV4-1; J gene: TRBJ1-5; D gene: TRBD1; CDR3 protein: CASSPTGTGNQPQHF; CDR3 DNA: TGCGCCAGCAGCCCAACGGGGACAGGTAATCAGCCCCAGCATTTT
clone size: NA; V gene: TRBV5-8; J gene: TRBJ1-5; D gene: NA; CDR3 protein: CASSLRGEANQPQHF; CDR3 DNA: TGTGCCAGCAGCTTGCGAGGGGAGGCCAATCAGCCCCAGCATTTT
clone size: NA; V gene: TRBV27; J gene: TRBJ2-5; D gene: NA; CDR3 protein: CASSLRRGTQETQYF; CDR3 DNA: TGTGCCAGCAGTTTAAGGCGGGGAACCCAAGAGACCCAGTACTTC
clone size: NA; V gene: TRBV11-2; J gene: TRBJ2-7; D gene: NA; CDR3 protein: CASSPLNEQYF; CDR3 DNA: TGTGCCAGCAGCCCCCTAAACGAGCAGTACTTC
clone size: NA; V gene: TRBV29-1; J gene: TRBJ2-3; D gene: NA; CDR3 protein: CSVVGGGVSAYTDTQYF; CDR3 DNA: TGCAGCGTTGTCGGCGGGGGCGTATCGGCCTACACAGATACGCAGTATTTT
clone size: NA; V gene: TRBV9; J gene: TRBJ2-1; D gene: TRBD2; CDR3 protein: CASSGLAGGYNEQFF; CDR3 DNA: TGTGCCAGCAGCGGATTAGCGGGGGGCTACAATGAGCAGTTCTTC
clone size: NA; V gene: TRBV28; J gene: TRBJ2-2; D gene: TRBD1; CDR3 protein: CASSPGTGVAGELFF; CDR3 DNA: TGTGCCAGCAGTCCCGGGACAGGGGTTGCCGGGGAGCTGTTTTTT
clone size: NA; V gene: TRBV13; J gene: TRBJ2-3; D gene: TRBD2; CDR3 protein: CASSLGIAGVMADTQYF; CDR3 DNA: TGTGCCAGCAGCTTGGGGATAGCGGGGGTTATGGCAGATACGCAGTATTTT
clone size: NA; V gene: TRBV4-3; J gene: TRBJ1-2; D gene: TRBD1; CDR3 protein: CASSQADRGNYGYTF; CDR3 DNA: TGCGCCAGCAGCCAGGCGGACAGGGGAAACTATGGCTACACCTTC
clone size: few; V gene: TRBV13; J gene: TRBJ1-2; D gene: NA; CDR3 protein: CASSLYSTRDGYTF; CDR3 DNA: TGTGCCAGCAGCTTATACAGCACCCGCGATGGCTACACCTTC
clone size: NA; V gene: TRBV25-1; J gene: TRBJ1-6; D gene: NA; CDR3 protein: CASSEYGGLGSPLHF; CDR3 DNA: TGTGCCAGCAGTGAATATGGGGGGTTAGGTTCACCCCTCCACTTT
clone size: NA; V gene: TRBV6-2/TRBV6-3; J gene: TRBJ1-2; D gene: TRBD1; CDR3 protein: CASSPDRVYGYTF; CDR3 DNA: TGTGCCAGCAGCCCCGACAGGGTTTATGGCTACACCTTC
clone size: NA; V gene: TRBV6-2/TRBV6-3; J gene: TRBJ1-5; D gene: NA; CDR3 protein: CASSLAGNGNQPQHF; CDR3 DNA: TGTGCCAGCAGTTTGGCCGGGAATGGAAATCAGCCCCAGCATTTT
clone size: NA; V gene: TRBV27; J gene: TRBJ2-5; D gene: TRBD2; CDR3 protein: CASSLNPISGAPQETQYF; CDR3 DNA: TGTGCCAGCAGTTTAAACCCCATTAGCGGGGCTCCCCAAGAGACCCAGTACTTC
clone size: NA; V gene: TRBV2; J gene: TRBJ2-5; D gene: TRBD2; CDR3 protein: CASSGYAGGWGETQYF; CDR3 DNA: TGTGCCAGCAGTGGTTACGCGGGGGGATGGGGAGAGACCCAGTACTTC
clone size: NA; V gene: TRBV7-2; J gene: TRBJ2-1; D gene: NA; CDR3 protein: CASSRTTYNEQFF; CDR3 DNA: TGTGCCAGCAGCCGGACAACTTACAATGAGCAGTTCTTC
clone size: few; V gene: TRBV3-1/TRBV3-2; J gene: TRBJ1-5; D gene: NA; CDR3 protein: CASSQGVQPQHF; CDR3 DNA: TGTGCCAGCAGCCAGGGAGTTCAGCCCCAGCATTTT
clone size: NA; V gene: TRBV29-1; J gene: TRBJ2-7; D gene: TRBD1; CDR3 protein: CSVGTGPYEQYF; CDR3 DNA: TGCAGCGTTGGGACAGGGCCCTACGAGCAGTACTTC
clone size: NA; V gene: TRBV29-1; J gene: TRBJ1-1; D gene: NA; CDR3 protein: CSVTGWGNTEAFF; CDR3 DNA: TGCAGCGTAACAGGGTGGGGGAACACTGAAGCTTTCTTT
clone size: NA; V gene: TRBV3-1/TRBV3-2; J gene: TRBJ1-1; D gene: NA; CDR3 protein: CASSQGRGSANTEAFF; CDR3 DNA: TGTGCCAGCAGCCAAGGGCGAGGTTCGGCGAACACTGAAGCTTTCTTT
clone size: NA; V gene: TRBV28; J gene: TRBJ1-2; D gene: TRBD1; CDR3 protein: CASNSPGERGRDGYTF; CDR3 DNA: TGTGCCAGCAACTCCCCGGGGGAAAGGGGGCGGGATGGCTACACCTTC
clone size: NA; V gene: TRBV5-1; J gene: TRBJ1-6; D gene: NA; CDR3 protein: CASSLAQGENSPLHF; CDR3 DNA: TGCGCCAGCAGCTTGGCCCAGGGTGAGAATTCACCCCTCCACTTT
clone size: NA; V gene: TRBV6-5; J gene: TRBJ1-1; D gene: NA; CDR3 protein: CASSYRRGGTEAFF; CDR3 DNA: TGTGCCAGCAGTTACAGGAGGGGTGGAACTGAAGCTTTCTTT
clone size: NA; V gene: TRBV9; J gene: TRBJ1-2; D gene: NA; CDR3 protein: CASSVPQGIRGYTF; CDR3 DNA: TGTGCCAGCAGCGTACCTCAGGGGATAAGGGGCTACACCTTC